A selection of T cell receptor beta chains follows, all from one sample in a study of CD4 T cells in relation to SARS-CoV-2 and coronaviruses. These receptors have no known antigen. Data came from immunoSEQ multiplex PCR; TCRdb stores just in-frame clones and leaves some out. The data hold 25,000 to 30,000 clones, with more than 75% observed a single time. The sequencing sample was made of CD4+ T cells from PBMCs, cultured in vitro. The receptors shown here come from a human donor in good health. The CDR3 runs from the conserved cysteine through the conserved F or W. The order of the fields is D gene, V gene, CDR3 length, J gene, clone size, CDR3 DNA, CDR3 protein. The D gene is left open where the match is weak. Clone size is shown for a subset of rows, as once, few, many or a class of expanded clone.

D gene: NA; V gene: TRBV21-1; CDR3 length: 13; J gene: TRBJ2-7; clone size: NA; CDR3 DNA: TGTGCCAGCGGGGCGGGACAGCACTACGAGCAGTACTTC; CDR3 protein: CASGAGQHYEQYF
D gene: NA; V gene: TRBV5-8; CDR3 length: 14; J gene: TRBJ2-1; clone size: NA; CDR3 DNA: TGTGCCAGCAGCTTTTCCCAGGTAGAGAATGAGCAGTTCTTC; CDR3 protein: CASSFSQVENEQFF
D gene: TRBD2; V gene: TRBV3-1/TRBV3-2; CDR3 length: 15; J gene: TRBJ2-2; clone size: NA; CDR3 DNA: TGTGCCAGCATGCGTTCTGATACGGGGGGCGGGGAGCTGTTTTTT; CDR3 protein: CASMRSDTGGGELFF
D gene: NA; V gene: TRBV7-9; CDR3 length: 12; J gene: TRBJ2-7; clone size: NA; CDR3 DNA: TGTGCCAGCAGCCGCACCCGGGATAATCAGTACTTC; CDR3 protein: CASSRTRDNQYF
D gene: NA; V gene: TRBV7-2; CDR3 length: 15; J gene: TRBJ1-1; clone size: NA; CDR3 DNA: TGTGCCAGCAGCTTACAAACAGGGTTACCGGCTGAAGCTTTCTTT; CDR3 protein: CASSLQTGLPAEAFF
D gene: TRBD2; V gene: TRBV7-9; CDR3 length: 17; J gene: TRBJ2-3; clone size: NA; CDR3 DNA: TGTGCCAGCAGCTTGAGAAGCGGGAGGGTGAGCACAGATACGCAGTATTTT; CDR3 protein: CASSLRSGRVSTDTQYF
D gene: NA; V gene: TRBV7-8; CDR3 length: 13; J gene: TRBJ2-7; clone size: once; CDR3 DNA: TGTGCCAGCAGCTTAGGTTTGGATTACGAGCAGTACTTC; CDR3 protein: CASSLGLDYEQYF
D gene: NA; V gene: TRBV5-1; CDR3 length: 14; J gene: TRBJ1-2; clone size: NA; CDR3 DNA: TGCGCCAGCAGCCCGGACCTAGCTAACTATGGCTACACCTTC; CDR3 protein: CASSPDLANYGYTF
D gene: TRBD1; V gene: TRBV7-2; CDR3 length: 13; J gene: TRBJ1-4; clone size: NA; CDR3 DNA: TGTGCCACCCGACGAGGACAGGGGGAAAAACTGTTTTTT; CDR3 protein: CATRRGQGEKLFF
D gene: TRBD2; V gene: TRBV5-1; CDR3 length: 15; J gene: TRBJ2-7; clone size: NA; CDR3 DNA: TGCGCCAGCAGCTTGGTAGCTAGCGGGGGGGCCGAGCAGTACTTC; CDR3 protein: CASSLVASGGAEQYF
D gene: NA; V gene: TRBV2; CDR3 length: 11; J gene: TRBJ2-7; clone size: NA; CDR3 DNA: TGTGCCAGCAAGTTCACCTACGAGCAGTACTTC; CDR3 protein: CASKFTYEQYF
D gene: TRBD2; V gene: TRBV6-5; CDR3 length: 13; J gene: TRBJ2-5; clone size: NA; CDR3 DNA: TGTGCCAGCAGGCGGGAGAGCTGGGAGACCCAGTACTTC; CDR3 protein: CASRRESWETQYF
D gene: NA; V gene: TRBV7-2; CDR3 length: 15; J gene: TRBJ1-3; clone size: NA; CDR3 DNA: TGTGCCAGCAGCTTAGAACCGAACTCTGGAAACACCATATATTTT; CDR3 protein: CASSLEPNSGNTIYF
D gene: NA; V gene: TRBV9; CDR3 length: 15; J gene: TRBJ1-1; clone size: NA; CDR3 DNA: TGTGCCAGCAGCGGATCGAGGGTTAGGGACACTGAAGCTTTCTTT; CDR3 protein: CASSGSRVRDTEAFF
D gene: NA; V gene: TRBV3-1/TRBV3-2; CDR3 length: 13; J gene: TRBJ1-4; clone size: NA; CDR3 DNA: TGTGCCAGCAGCACCCGGCGCGGTGAAAAACTGTTTTTT; CDR3 protein: CASSTRRGEKLFF
D gene: NA; V gene: TRBV4-3; CDR3 length: 16; J gene: TRBJ1-4; clone size: NA; CDR3 DNA: TGCGCCAGCAGCCAAGTTCTTATGGGGAATAATGAAAAACTGTTTTTT; CDR3 protein: CASSQVLMGNNEKLFF
D gene: NA; V gene: TRBV29-1; CDR3 length: 11; J gene: TRBJ1-2; clone size: NA; CDR3 DNA: TGCAGCGTTGTTAGGGCGGAAAGCTACACCTTC; CDR3 protein: CSVVRAESYTF
D gene: TRBD2; V gene: TRBV9; CDR3 length: 14; J gene: TRBJ2-3; clone size: NA; CDR3 DNA: TGTGCCAGCAGCGCTAGCGGAAGCACAGATACGCAGTATTTT; CDR3 protein: CASSASGSTDTQYF
D gene: TRBD1; V gene: TRBV10-2; CDR3 length: 13; J gene: TRBJ1-6; clone size: NA; CDR3 DNA: TGCGCCAGCAGTGAGGGACAGGGATTACCCCTCCACTTT; CDR3 protein: CASSEGQGLPLHF
D gene: NA; V gene: TRBV5-1; CDR3 length: 12; J gene: TRBJ1-2; clone size: NA; CDR3 DNA: TGCGCCAGCAGCCCGCAGGGGTTTGGCTACACCTTC; CDR3 protein: CASSPQGFGYTF
D gene: NA; V gene: TRBV6-2/TRBV6-3; CDR3 length: 15; J gene: TRBJ1-1; clone size: NA; CDR3 DNA: TGTGCCAGCAGTTACGGCCGGGACGGGGAGGGTGAAGCTTTCTTT; CDR3 protein: CASSYGRDGEGEAFF
D gene: NA; V gene: TRBV29-1; CDR3 length: 13; J gene: TRBJ1-1; clone size: NA; CDR3 DNA: TGCAGCGGCTTGTCAGGGCTTAACACTGAAGCTTTCTTT; CDR3 protein: CSGLSGLNTEAFF
D gene: NA; V gene: TRBV10-3; CDR3 length: 14; J gene: TRBJ1-2; clone size: NA; CDR3 DNA: TGTGCCATCAGCGTGAGGGGGGCGGACTATGGCTACACCTTC; CDR3 protein: CAISVRGADYGYTF
D gene: NA; V gene: TRBV5-6; CDR3 length: 15; J gene: TRBJ2-7; clone size: NA; CDR3 DNA: TGTGCCAGCAGCTTAACTCAGACGGGGTCCTACGAGCAGTACTTC; CDR3 protein: CASSLTQTGSYEQYF
D gene: TRBD1; V gene: TRBV24-1; CDR3 length: 15; J gene: TRBJ2-3; clone size: once; CDR3 DNA: TGTGCCACCAGTAGACAGGGCCCTAGCACAGATACGCAGTATTTT; CDR3 protein: CATSRQGPSTDTQYF
D gene: NA; V gene: TRBV2; CDR3 length: 16; J gene: TRBJ2-3; clone size: NA; CDR3 DNA: TGTGCCAGCAGCGTCGAGGGAGGCGGAAACACAGATACGCAGTATTTT; CDR3 protein: CASSVEGGGNTDTQYF
D gene: NA; V gene: TRBV2; CDR3 length: 14; J gene: TRBJ1-5; clone size: NA; CDR3 DNA: TGTGCCAGCAGTAGGGGCAGGGACCATCAGCCCCAGCATTTT; CDR3 protein: CASSRGRDHQPQHF
D gene: TRBD1; V gene: TRBV2; CDR3 length: 14; J gene: TRBJ1-5; clone size: NA; CDR3 DNA: TGTGCCAGCAGTGAGCAGGGGGCCGAACAGCCCCAGCATTTT; CDR3 protein: CASSEQGAEQPQHF
D gene: TRBD1; V gene: TRBV4-3; CDR3 length: 19; J gene: TRBJ2-1; clone size: NA; CDR3 DNA: TGCGCCAGCAGCCAATATTTGCGCCCCGGGCAGGGGGCGTTGAATGAGCAGTTCTTC; CDR3 protein: CASSQYLRPGQGALNEQFF
D gene: TRBD1; V gene: TRBV4-1; CDR3 length: 15; J gene: TRBJ1-1; clone size: NA; CDR3 DNA: TGCGCCAGTCGAACGCAGGGGGCCTGGAACACTGAAGCTTTCTTT; CDR3 protein: CASRTQGAWNTEAFF
D gene: NA; V gene: TRBV25-1; CDR3 length: 14; J gene: TRBJ1-2; clone size: NA; CDR3 DNA: TGTGCCAGCAGTCCCCGGCGTAGCGGCTATGGCTACACCTTC; CDR3 protein: CASSPRRSGYGYTF
D gene: NA; V gene: TRBV2; CDR3 length: 15; J gene: TRBJ2-1; clone size: NA; CDR3 DNA: TGTGCCAGCATCACAGGTTATAGCTCCTACAATGAGCAGTTCTTC; CDR3 protein: CASITGYSSYNEQFF
D gene: TRBD2; V gene: TRBV10-3; CDR3 length: 17; J gene: TRBJ2-5; clone size: NA; CDR3 DNA: TGTGCCATCAGCAACCTGGGACTAGCGGAGGGACAAGAGACCCAGTACTTC; CDR3 protein: CAISNLGLAEGQETQYF
D gene: NA; V gene: TRBV5-5; CDR3 length: 13; J gene: TRBJ1-2; clone size: NA; CDR3 DNA: TGTGCCAGCAGCTTGTTTGCTAACTATGGCTACACCTTC; CDR3 protein: CASSLFANYGYTF
D gene: TRBD1; V gene: TRBV30; CDR3 length: 16; J gene: TRBJ2-7; clone size: NA; CDR3 DNA: TGTGCCTGGAGTGCCCCCGGTAGGGGGCCTCCCTACGAGCAGTACTTC; CDR3 protein: CAWSAPGRGPPYEQYF
D gene: NA; V gene: TRBV19; CDR3 length: 14; J gene: TRBJ2-1; clone size: NA; CDR3 DNA: TGTGCCAGTAGTAGAGGCCCCCCCTACAATGAGCAGTTCTTC; CDR3 protein: CASSRGPPYNEQFF
D gene: TRBD1; V gene: TRBV7-8; CDR3 length: 14; J gene: TRBJ2-7; clone size: NA; CDR3 DNA: TGTGCCAGCAGCTTAGTCAAGGGGGCCCACGAGCAGTACTTC; CDR3 protein: CASSLVKGAHEQYF
D gene: NA; V gene: TRBV2; CDR3 length: 16; J gene: TRBJ1-3; clone size: few; CDR3 DNA: TGTGCCAGCAGTGAGATCCCAGGGATCTCTGGAAACACCATATATTTT; CDR3 protein: CASSEIPGISGNTIYF
D gene: TRBD2; V gene: TRBV10-3; CDR3 length: 17; J gene: TRBJ2-3; clone size: NA; CDR3 DNA: TGTGCCATCAGTGTTGGGACTAGCGGGAGGCAGACAGATACGCAGTATTTT; CDR3 protein: CAISVGTSGRQTDTQYF
D gene: TRBD2; V gene: TRBV7-8; CDR3 length: 19; J gene: TRBJ2-5; clone size: NA; CDR3 DNA: TGTGCCAGCAGCAGCGGACTAGCGGGGGGCTCCCCTATTGAAGAGACCCAGTACTTC; CDR3 protein: CASSSGLAGGSPIEETQYF
D gene: NA; V gene: TRBV14; CDR3 length: 14; J gene: TRBJ2-2; clone size: few; CDR3 DNA: TGTGCCAGCAGCCAGGCCTGGAACACCGGGGAGCTGTTTTTT; CDR3 protein: CASSQAWNTGELFF
D gene: NA; V gene: TRBV21-1; CDR3 length: 17; J gene: TRBJ1-1; clone size: NA; CDR3 DNA: TGTGCCAGCAGCAAAGGAAGGGTCAGAGCGGGGAACACTGAAGCTTTCTTT; CDR3 protein: CASSKGRVRAGNTEAFF
D gene: TRBD1; V gene: TRBV10-3; CDR3 length: 14; J gene: TRBJ1-5; clone size: NA; CDR3 DNA: TGTGCCAACAGCCCGGGACAGGGGGATCAGCCCCAGCATTTT; CDR3 protein: CANSPGQGDQPQHF